The rows below give T cell receptor beta chains drawn from one sample of a study of blood T cell repertoires in COVID-19. Profiled with immunoSEQ multiplex PCR; TCRdb holds only in-frame clones, not every one. The sample has about 100,000 clones; approximately 81% are singletons. The sequencing sample was made of peripheral blood. All receptors derive from a human donor in a cohort sampled during active COVID-19. CDR3s include the opening cysteine and the closing phenylalanine or tryptophan. Each record gives: CDR3 protein, CDR3 DNA, J gene, D gene, clone size, V gene. The D gene is left open where the match is weak. Rows may omit the clone size; those that give it use once, few, many or a size class.

CDR3 protein: CASSLGTSGRASDEQFF
CDR3 DNA: TGCGCCAGCAGCTTAGGGACTAGCGGGAGGGCGAGCGATGAGCAGTTCTTC
J gene: TRBJ2-1
D gene: TRBD2
clone size: .
V gene: TRBV5-1

CDR3 protein: CAWTTGGIQPQHF
CDR3 DNA: TGTGCCTGGACGACAGGGGGAATCCAGCCCCAGCATTTT
J gene: TRBJ1-5
D gene: TRBD1
clone size: .
V gene: TRBV30

CDR3 protein: CASTGRTEAFF
CDR3 DNA: TGTGCCAGCACAGGGCGCACTGAAGCTTTCTTT
J gene: TRBJ1-1
D gene: .
clone size: once
V gene: TRBV6-5

CDR3 protein: CASSYLGGYEQYF
CDR3 DNA: TGTGCCAGCAGTTACCTCGGCGGCTACGAGCAGTACTTC
J gene: TRBJ2-7
D gene: .
clone size: many
V gene: TRBV6-5

CDR3 protein: CASSTASTGGQSSYNEQFF
CDR3 DNA: TGTGCCAGCAGTACCGCCTCCACAGGGGGGCAGAGCTCCTACAATGAGCAGTTCTTC
J gene: TRBJ2-1
D gene: TRBD1
clone size: .
V gene: TRBV28

CDR3 protein: CASSATSGTSTDTQYF
CDR3 DNA: TGTGCCAGCAGCGCAACTAGCGGGACAAGCACAGATACGCAGTATTTT
J gene: TRBJ2-3
D gene: TRBD2
clone size: .
V gene: TRBV3-1/TRBV3-2

CDR3 protein: CASKSGQGNVEAFF
CDR3 DNA: TGTGCCAGCAAATCGGGACAGGGTAATGTTGAAGCTTTCTTT
J gene: TRBJ1-1
D gene: TRBD1
clone size: .
V gene: TRBV6-6

CDR3 protein: CASSVRLGQGKSRQFF
CDR3 DNA: TGTGCCAGCAGCGTTAGGTTGGGACAGGGTAAGAGTAGGCAGTTCTTC
J gene: TRBJ2-1
D gene: TRBD1
clone size: .
V gene: TRBV7-2

CDR3 protein: CASSSLANTEAFF
CDR3 DNA: TGCGCCAGCAGCTCCCTGGCGAACACTGAAGCTTTCTTT
J gene: TRBJ1-1
D gene: .
clone size: .
V gene: TRBV5-1

CDR3 protein: CASSLGRVGQPQHF
CDR3 DNA: TGTGCCAGCAGCTTAGGCAGGGTGGGTCAGCCCCAGCATTTT
J gene: TRBJ1-5
D gene: .
clone size: .
V gene: TRBV7-2

CDR3 protein: CASSTGTGDHLHEQYF
CDR3 DNA: TGTGCCAGCAGCACAGGGACAGGGGACCATCTCCACGAGCAGTACTTC
J gene: TRBJ2-7
D gene: TRBD1
clone size: .
V gene: TRBV5-6

CDR3 protein: CASSPSGVHQPQHF
CDR3 DNA: TGTGCCAGCAGTCCCTCAGGGGTCCATCAGCCCCAGCATTTT
J gene: TRBJ1-5
D gene: .
clone size: .
V gene: TRBV25-1

CDR3 protein: CASSLGLQGESRTEAFF
CDR3 DNA: TGTGCCAGCAGCTTAGGCCTCCAGGGTGAGTCTAGGACTGAAGCTTTCTTT
J gene: TRBJ1-1
D gene: .
clone size: .
V gene: TRBV13

CDR3 protein: CASSPTSQVGRGNEQFF
CDR3 DNA: TGTGCCAGCAGTCCAACATCCCAGGTTGGCCGAGGGAATGAGCAGTTCTTC
J gene: TRBJ2-1
D gene: .
clone size: .
V gene: TRBV6-6

CDR3 protein: CASMKTGIRVNQPQHF
CDR3 DNA: TGTGCCAGCATGAAAACAGGGATCAGGGTCAATCAGCCCCAGCATTTT
J gene: TRBJ1-5
D gene: .
clone size: .
V gene: TRBV28

CDR3 protein: CASSGQGRGREKLFF
CDR3 DNA: TGTGCCAGCAGCGGACAGGGAAGAGGTCGTGAAAAACTGTTTTTT
J gene: TRBJ1-4
D gene: TRBD1
clone size: .
V gene: TRBV27

CDR3 protein: CAWSIGLVAYEQYF
CDR3 DNA: TGTGCCTGGTCCATAGGACTAGTCGCCTACGAGCAGTACTTC
J gene: TRBJ2-7
D gene: TRBD2
clone size: many
V gene: TRBV30

CDR3 protein: CASSRQGSMNTEAFF
CDR3 DNA: TGTGCCAGCTCGCGACAGGGTTCAATGAACACTGAAGCTTTCTTT
J gene: TRBJ1-1
D gene: TRBD1
clone size: .
V gene: TRBV18

CDR3 protein: CASSLGPGGAVLNEQFF
CDR3 DNA: TGTGCCAGCAGCCTGGGGCCCGGGGGGGCAGTCTTAAATGAGCAGTTCTTC
J gene: TRBJ2-1
D gene: TRBD2
clone size: .
V gene: TRBV7-6

CDR3 protein: CASSYSGLVGAGELFF
CDR3 DNA: TGTGCCAGCAGTTACTCGGGACTAGTTGGGGCCGGGGAGCTGTTTTTT
J gene: TRBJ2-2
D gene: TRBD2
clone size: once
V gene: TRBV6-5

CDR3 protein: CASSISRDSYGYTF
CDR3 DNA: TGTGCCAGCAGCATTTCTCGGGACAGCTATGGCTACACCTTC
J gene: TRBJ1-2
D gene: TRBD1
clone size: .
V gene: TRBV7-8

CDR3 protein: CASSGKGGGTEAFF
CDR3 DNA: TGTGCCAGCAGTGGAAAGGGAGGGGGCACTGAAGCTTTCTTT
J gene: TRBJ1-1
D gene: .
clone size: .
V gene: TRBV2

CDR3 protein: CASSFVGGNGYTF
CDR3 DNA: TGTGCCAGCAGCTTTGTCGGGGGAAATGGCTACACCTTC
J gene: TRBJ1-2
D gene: .
clone size: .
V gene: TRBV7-3

CDR3 protein: CASSHRTSSDTQYF
CDR3 DNA: TGCGCCAGCAGTCACCGGACTAGTTCAGATACGCAGTATTTT
J gene: TRBJ2-3
D gene: TRBD2
clone size: .
V gene: TRBV5-1

CDR3 protein: CASSPSGTGGQNEQFF
CDR3 DNA: TGCGCCAGCAGCCCATCCGGGACAGGGGGCCAGAATGAGCAGTTCTTC
J gene: TRBJ2-1
D gene: TRBD1
clone size: .
V gene: TRBV5-1

CDR3 protein: CASSQLAGAVNEQFF
CDR3 DNA: TGTGCCAGCAGCCAACTAGCGGGAGCGGTCAATGAGCAGTTCTTC
J gene: TRBJ2-1
D gene: TRBD2
clone size: few
V gene: TRBV7-9

CDR3 protein: CASSQQSGVGTGELFF
CDR3 DNA: TGTGCCAGCAGCCAACAGAGCGGGGTGGGCACCGGGGAGCTGTTTTTT
J gene: TRBJ2-2
D gene: TRBD2
clone size: .
V gene: TRBV7-2

CDR3 protein: CATRGNTEAFF
CDR3 DNA: TGTGCCACCCGGGGGAACACTGAAGCTTTCTTT
J gene: TRBJ1-1
D gene: .
clone size: few
V gene: TRBV19

CDR3 protein: CSVYATGAEKLFF
CDR3 DNA: TGCAGCGTTTATGCGACAGGGGCTGAAAAACTGTTTTTT
J gene: TRBJ1-4
D gene: TRBD1
clone size: .
V gene: TRBV29-1

CDR3 protein: CASSSLNVLTF
CDR3 DNA: TGTGCCAGCAGCTCTCTCAACGTCCTGACTTTC
J gene: TRBJ2-6
D gene: .
clone size: .
V gene: TRBV7-9

CDR3 protein: CASSSGQGYTGELFF
CDR3 DNA: TGCGCCAGCAGCTCAGGACAGGGATACACCGGGGAGCTGTTTTTT
J gene: TRBJ2-2
D gene: TRBD1
clone size: .
V gene: TRBV5-1

CDR3 protein: CASSLRLDTQYF
CDR3 DNA: TGTGCCAGTAGCCTGCGGTTGGATACGCAGTATTTT
J gene: TRBJ2-3
D gene: .
clone size: .
V gene: TRBV19

CDR3 protein: CASSMGPVEGNKYTF
CDR3 DNA: TGTGCCAGTAGTATGGGGCCCGTGGAGGGAAACAAATACACCTTC
J gene: TRBJ1-2
D gene: .
clone size: .
V gene: TRBV19

CDR3 protein: CASSSGQTTYNEQFF
CDR3 DNA: TGTGCCAGCAGCTCCGGACAGACAACCTACAATGAGCAGTTCTTC
J gene: TRBJ2-1
D gene: .
clone size: .
V gene: TRBV6-5

CDR3 protein: CASSLAPGTVVYEQYF
CDR3 DNA: TGTGCCAGCAGCTTAGCGCCCGGGACAGTTGTCTACGAGCAGTACTTC
J gene: TRBJ2-7
D gene: TRBD1
clone size: .
V gene: TRBV7-2

CDR3 protein: CASSQGAGVNEQFF
CDR3 DNA: TGTGCCAGCAGCCAAGGGGCCGGGGTCAATGAGCAGTTCTTC
J gene: TRBJ2-1
D gene: .
clone size: .
V gene: TRBV3-1/TRBV3-2

CDR3 protein: CASSSQGAGVSDEQFF
CDR3 DNA: TGTGCCAGCAGTTCCCAGGGCGCGGGAGTAAGCGATGAGCAGTTCTTC
J gene: TRBJ2-1
D gene: TRBD2
clone size: .
V gene: TRBV6-5

CDR3 protein: CASTRSSGGSYNEQFF
CDR3 DNA: TGTGCCAGCACAAGGTCGAGCGGGGGCTCCTACAATGAGCAGTTCTTC
J gene: TRBJ2-1
D gene: TRBD2
clone size: .
V gene: TRBV19

CDR3 protein: CASSLATEPYEQYF
CDR3 DNA: TGTGCCAGCAGCTTAGCGACGGAGCCCTACGAGCAGTACTTC
J gene: TRBJ2-7
D gene: .
clone size: .
V gene: TRBV7-9